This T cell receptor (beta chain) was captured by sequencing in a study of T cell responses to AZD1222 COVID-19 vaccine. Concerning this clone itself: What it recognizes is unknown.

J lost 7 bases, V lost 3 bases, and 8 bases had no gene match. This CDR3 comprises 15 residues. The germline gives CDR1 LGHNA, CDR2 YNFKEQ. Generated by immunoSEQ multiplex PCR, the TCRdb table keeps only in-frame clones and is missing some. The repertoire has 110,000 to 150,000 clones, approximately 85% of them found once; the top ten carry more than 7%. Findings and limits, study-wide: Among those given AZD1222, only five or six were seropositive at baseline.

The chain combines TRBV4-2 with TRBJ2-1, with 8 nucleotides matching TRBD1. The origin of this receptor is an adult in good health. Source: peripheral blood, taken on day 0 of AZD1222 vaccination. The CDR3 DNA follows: TGTGCCAGCAGCCAGTCGACAGGGGCCGGAAATGAGCAGTTCTTC. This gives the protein CASSQSTGAGNEQFF.